This T cell receptor beta chain was sequenced in a study of cytomegalovirus exposure and HLA in healthy donors. Germline V gene lookup returns CDR1 DFQATT and CDR2 SNEGSKA (reference sequence). V lost 6 bases and J 5 bases, leaving 10 bases between the germline ends. The CDR3 runs to 11 residues. A remark on this clone: The antigen remains unidentified.

Whole-study results and caveats: One variant, a missense change in DCLRE1C, was linked in a later analysis to TCR beta V- and J-gene trimming. Investigators reported 150 to 200 TCR beta chains as tied to cytomegalovirus. Usually a TCR sequence was rare, but some public TCRs were found in many donors. Donors belonging to an Asian-associated ancestry cluster reportedly showed fewer N-insertions in productive TCRs than the approximately 680-donor mean, according to what a later analysis found.

Researchers ran the PCR with 60 Vbeta and 13 Jbeta primers. The method was immunoSEQ multiplex PCR; TCRdb's version includes in-frame clones alone and lacks a portion of them. The sample lists approximately 100,000 clones; around four fifths were seen once. The sequenced sample was PBMCs. The chain uses TRBV20-1 and TRBJ2-5; D not certain. This sequence originates from a woman in her thirties or forties in good health and CMV-seronegative. The CDR3 region is CSAPSWETQYF. The CDR3 bases are TGCAGTGCCCCGAGTTGGGAGACCCAGTACTTC.